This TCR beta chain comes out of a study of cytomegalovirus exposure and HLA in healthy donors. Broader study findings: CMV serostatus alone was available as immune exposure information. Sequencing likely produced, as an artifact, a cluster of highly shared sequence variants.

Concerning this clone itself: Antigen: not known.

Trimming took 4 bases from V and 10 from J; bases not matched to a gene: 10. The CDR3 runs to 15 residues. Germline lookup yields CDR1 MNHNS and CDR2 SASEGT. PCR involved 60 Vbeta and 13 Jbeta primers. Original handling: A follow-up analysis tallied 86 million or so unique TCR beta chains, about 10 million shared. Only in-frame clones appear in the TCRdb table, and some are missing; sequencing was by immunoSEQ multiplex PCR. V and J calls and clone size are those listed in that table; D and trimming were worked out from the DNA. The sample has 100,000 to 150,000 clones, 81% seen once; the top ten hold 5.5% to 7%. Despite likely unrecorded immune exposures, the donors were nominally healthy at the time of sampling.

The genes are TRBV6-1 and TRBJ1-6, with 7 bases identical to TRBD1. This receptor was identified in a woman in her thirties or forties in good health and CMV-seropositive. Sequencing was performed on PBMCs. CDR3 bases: TGTGCCAGCAGTGCAGAGAGACAGGGCTTCTCACCCCTCCACTTT. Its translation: CASSAERQGFSPLHF.